These 14 T cell receptor beta chains were sequenced from one sample in a study of somatic mutations in cytotoxic T cells in rheumatoid arthritis. Data came from immunoSEQ multiplex PCR; TCRdb stores just in-frame clones and leaves some out. The profile shows around 15,000 clones, 74% of them singletons. Material for sequencing was CD8+ T cells sorted from blood. These TCRs come from an adult with rheumatoid arthritis.

The chain recombines TRBV13 with TRBJ2-1, with 11 bases lining up with TRBD2. Germline CDR1 reads PRHDT; CDR2 reads FYEKMQ (reference sequence). CDR3 length: 15 residues. With V trimmed by 3 bases and J by 5 bases, 3 bases remained unmatched. In DNA, the CDR3 is TGTGCCAGCAGCTTCCTAGCGGGGGGCGACAATGAGCAGTTCTTC. This codes for CASSFLAGGDNEQFF.

CDR3 sequence reads: CSASYQREGEQFF. The CDR3 DNA reads as TGCAGCGCCTCTTACCAGCGGGAGGGAGAGCAGTTCTTC. The gene calls are TRBV29-1 and TRBJ2-1; TRBD2 agrees at 10 bases. CDR1 SQVTM and CDR2 ANQGSEA come from the germline V gene. The J segment lost 10 bases and the V segment lost 7 bases, leaving 10 bases of the junction unmatched. This CDR3 has 13 residues.

Written as DNA, the CDR3 is TGTGCCACCAACCGAGAGACCCAGTACTTC. Its translation: CATNRETQYF. This chain uses TRBV21-1 with TRBJ2-5. TRBV21-1 is a known pseudogene. The CDR3 is 10 amino acids.

This chain uses TRBV7-2 with TRBJ2-3, with 8 nucleotides matching TRBD2. J lost 2 bases, V lost 1 base, and 11 bases had no gene match. The CDR3 spans 18 residues. The germline V gene encodes CDR1 SGHTA and CDR2 FQGNSA. This CDR3 reads CASSLGSKRGPNTDTQYF. The DNA for the CDR3 is TGTGCCAGCAGCTTAGGGTCTAAGCGGGGGCCCAACACAGATACGCAGTATTTT.

Written as DNA, the CDR3 is TGTGCCAGCAGTTACTCGGAGATTAGCACAGATACGCAGTATTTT. Amino acid sequence: CASSYSEISTDTQYF. V usage is TRBV6-5 and J usage is TRBJ2-3; no firm D call. The CDR3 consists of 15 residues. The ends were cut back, 0 bases at V and 0 bases at J, with 7 bases in the middle. Germline V lookup: CDR1 MNHEY, CDR2 SVGAGI.

This chain connects TRBV19 to TRBJ2-7, with D tentatively TRBD2 (5 bases). In germline, CDR1 is LNHDA, CDR2 SQIVND (reference sequence). The CDR3 covers 14 residues. V lost 7 bases, J lost 5 bases, and 18 bases lay in between. CDR3 loop: CASTPGNLVHEQYF. Here the CDR3 DNA reads TGTGCCAGTACCCCGGGGAACCTCGTCCACGAGCAGTACTTC. Full variable domain (remainder filled in from reference TRBV19 and TRBJ2-7): DGGITQSPKYLFRKEGQNVTLSCEQNLNHDAMYWYRQDPGQGLRLIYYSQIVNDFQKGDIAEGYSVSREKKESFPLTVTSAQKNPTAFYLCASTPGNLVHEQYFGPGTRLTVT.

This clone was recorded a few times. The rearrangement links TRBV6-5 to TRBJ1-1; no clear D gene. The germline V gene has CDR1 MNHEY and CDR2 SVGAGI. CDR3 length equals 15 residues. Trimming cost V 0 bases and J 0 bases, with 8 bases left between them. The CDR3, as DNA: TGTGCCAGCAGTTACTCGAGGAGGCTGAACACTGAAGCTTTCTTT. As protein: CASSYSRRLNTEAFF.

The chain is built from TRBV27 and TRBJ2-1; TRBD1 matches at 7 bases. Unmatched junction bases numbered 4, after V lost 6 bases and J lost 5 bases. The length of the CDR3 is 13 residues. Germline CDR1 reads MNHEY; CDR2 reads SMNVEV (reference sequence). For the CDR3, the DNA is TGTGCCAGCAGGAGACAGGGAAACAATGAGCAGTTCTTC. It translates to CASRRQGNNEQFF.

This sequence joins TRBV9 and TRBJ2-7; 9 bases are shared with TRBD2. CDR1 is SGDLS, CDR2 YYNGEE, per germline. This CDR3 contains 14 residues. J was trimmed by 5 bases and V by 0 bases; bases with no gene match: 3. CDR3 DNA: TGTGCCAGCAGCGTAGGCGGGGGGGCTGACGAGCAGTACTTC. This gives the protein CASSVGGGADEQYF.

The gene calls are TRBV27 and TRBJ2-7; 13 positions match TRBD2. The CDR3 has 18 residues. Germline V lookup: CDR1 MNHEY, CDR2 SMNVEV (reference sequence). The trim removed 7 bases at V and 2 bases at J, leaving 14 bases unmatched. Here the CDR3 reads CASTPRGLAGAPPYEQYF. In DNA, the CDR3 is TGTGCCAGCACCCCCCGAGGACTAGCGGGGGCCCCCCCCTACGAGCAGTACTTC.

This sequence joins TRBV4-1 and TRBJ2-5; 7 positions match TRBD1. The V gene's germline CDR1 is MGHRA and CDR2 YSYEKL. The CDR3 has 15 residues. After removal of 1 base from V and 5 bases from J, the junction contained 7 bases not matched to a gene. The CDR3 nucleotides read TGCGCCAGCAGCCAAGTGGGGGACAGAGGGGAGACCCAGTACTTC. Its protein product is CASSQVGDRGETQYF.

V gene TRBV19 combines with J gene TRBJ2-7; 8 bases fit TRBD1. This CDR3 contains 18 residues. The germline V gene has CDR1 LNHDA and CDR2 SQIVND (reference sequence). V lost 3 bases to trimming and J lost 4 bases; unmatched junction nucleotides: 17. This CDR3 is CASSIRDRGSGSGYEQYF. The CDR3 bases are TGTGCCAGTAGTATCCGCGACAGGGGATCTGGAAGTGGGTACGAGCAGTACTTC.

The CDR3 here is CASSPRTDTGELFF. Written as DNA, the CDR3 is TGTGCCAGCAGTCCTAGGACCGACACCGGGGAGCTGTTTTTT. J is TRBJ2-2 and V is TRBV28, with D unclear. This CDR3 contains 14 residues. V was shortened by 5 bases and J by 3 bases, with 10 bases between the two germline ends. Germline V gene sequence: CDR1 MDHEN, CDR2 SYDVKM.

This clone was picked up one time. CDR3 in DNA: TGTGCCAGCAGCTTGGGACAGGTTAGGGACAATGAGCAGTTCTTC. The encoded protein is CASSLGQVRDNEQFF. The chain links TRBV13 to TRBJ2-1, with TRBD1 identical over 8 bases. The CDR3 loop spans 15 amino acids. CDR1 and CDR2 from the germline V gene are PRHDT and FYEKMQ (reference sequence). The junction had 6 bases not matched to a gene; V was cut back by 3 bases and J by 5 bases. Combining the CDR3 with reference TRBV13 and TRBJ2-1 gives the whole variable domain AAGVIQSPRHLIKEKRETATLKCYPIPRHDTVYWYQQGPGQDPQFLISFYEKMQSDKGSIPDRFSAQQFSDYHSELNMSSLELGDSALYFCASSLGQVRDNEQFFGPGTRLTVL.